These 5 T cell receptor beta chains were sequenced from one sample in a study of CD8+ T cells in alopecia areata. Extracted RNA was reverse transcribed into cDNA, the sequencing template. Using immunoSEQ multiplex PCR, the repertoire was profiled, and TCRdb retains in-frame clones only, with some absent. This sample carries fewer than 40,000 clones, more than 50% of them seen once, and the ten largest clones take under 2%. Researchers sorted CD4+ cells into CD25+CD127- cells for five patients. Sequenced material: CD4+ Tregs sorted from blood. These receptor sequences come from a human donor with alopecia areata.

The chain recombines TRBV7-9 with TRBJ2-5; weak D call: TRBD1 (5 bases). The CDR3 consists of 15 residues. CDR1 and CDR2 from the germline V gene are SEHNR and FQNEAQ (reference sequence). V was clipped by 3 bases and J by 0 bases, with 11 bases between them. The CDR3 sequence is CASSLGLQYQETQYF. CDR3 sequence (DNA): TGTGCCAGCAGCTTGGGGCTGCAATACCAAGAGACCCAGTACTTC.

For the CDR3, the DNA is TGTGCCAGCAGCCCCGGACTAGCGGGGATGGAGACCCAGTACTTC. Its translation is CASSPGLAGMETQYF. This chain links TRBV5-4 with TRBJ2-5; 12 bases are shared with TRBD2. CDR1 is SGHNT and CDR2 is YYREEE in the germline V gene (reference sequence). J gave up 5 bases and V 4 bases, and 6 bases lay outside the gene matches. This CDR3 is built from 15 residues.

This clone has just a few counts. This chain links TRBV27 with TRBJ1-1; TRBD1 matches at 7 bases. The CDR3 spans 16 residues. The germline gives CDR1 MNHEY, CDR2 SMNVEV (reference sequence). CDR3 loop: CATNQGGPYMNTEAFF. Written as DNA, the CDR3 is TGTGCGACGAATCAGGGGGGGCCATACATGAACACTGAAGCTTTCTTT.

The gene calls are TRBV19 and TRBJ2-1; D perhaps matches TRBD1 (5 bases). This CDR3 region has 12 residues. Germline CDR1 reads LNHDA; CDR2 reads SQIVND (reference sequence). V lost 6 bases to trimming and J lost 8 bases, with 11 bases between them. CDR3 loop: CASRAGLDEQFF. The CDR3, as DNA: TGTGCCAGTAGGGCAGGGCTCGATGAGCAGTTCTTC.

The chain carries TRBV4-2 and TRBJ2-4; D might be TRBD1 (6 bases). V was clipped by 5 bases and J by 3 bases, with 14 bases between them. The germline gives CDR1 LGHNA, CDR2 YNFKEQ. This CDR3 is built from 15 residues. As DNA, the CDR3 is TGTGCCAGCAGCTTGTCAGGGGCCCTCAAAAACATTCAGTACTTC. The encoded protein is CASSLSGALKNIQYF.